This T cell receptor beta chain derives from a study of blood T cell repertoires in COVID-19. Here immunoSEQ multiplex PCR was the method, and the copy in TCRdb shows in-frame clones only, minus some. The table has some 64,000 clones, 88% seen once. This CDR3 is 17 amino acids long. Germline trimming cut 1 base from V and 8 bases from J; bases unmatched to any gene: 13. Looked up from germline, CDR1 is LGHNA and CDR2 is YNFKEQ. This receptor was obtained from a middle-aged man with active COVID-19. The gene calls are TRBV4-2 and TRBJ1-1; 10 bases agree with TRBD1. Sequencing used peripheral blood. The CDR3 DNA reads as TGTGCCAGCAGCCAAGTGAGGACAGGGGGTTCGATTGGGGAAGCTTTCTTT. It encodes CASSQVRTGGSIGEAFF.